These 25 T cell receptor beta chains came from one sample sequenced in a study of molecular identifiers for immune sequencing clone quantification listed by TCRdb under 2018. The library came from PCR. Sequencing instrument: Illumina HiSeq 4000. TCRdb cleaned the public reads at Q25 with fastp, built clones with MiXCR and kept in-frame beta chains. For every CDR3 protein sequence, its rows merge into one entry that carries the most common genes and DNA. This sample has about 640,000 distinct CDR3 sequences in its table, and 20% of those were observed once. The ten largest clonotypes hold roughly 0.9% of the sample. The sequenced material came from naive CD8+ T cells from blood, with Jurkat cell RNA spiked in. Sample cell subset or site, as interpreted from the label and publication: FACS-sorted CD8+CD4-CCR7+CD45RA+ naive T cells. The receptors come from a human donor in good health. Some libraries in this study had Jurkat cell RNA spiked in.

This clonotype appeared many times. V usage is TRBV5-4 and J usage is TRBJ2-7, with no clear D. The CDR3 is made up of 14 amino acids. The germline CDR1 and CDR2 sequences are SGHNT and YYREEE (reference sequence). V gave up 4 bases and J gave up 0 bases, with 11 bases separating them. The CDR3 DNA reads TGTGCCAGCAGCCCGGCTGGCTACTCCTACGAGCAGTACTTC. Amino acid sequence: CASSPAGYSYEQYF. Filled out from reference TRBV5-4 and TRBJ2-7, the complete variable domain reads ETGVTQSPTHLIKTRGQQVTLRCSSQSGHNTVSWYQQALGQGPQFIFQYYREEENGRGNFPPRFSGLQFPNYSSELNVNALELDDSALYLCASSPAGYSYEQYFGPGTRLTVT.

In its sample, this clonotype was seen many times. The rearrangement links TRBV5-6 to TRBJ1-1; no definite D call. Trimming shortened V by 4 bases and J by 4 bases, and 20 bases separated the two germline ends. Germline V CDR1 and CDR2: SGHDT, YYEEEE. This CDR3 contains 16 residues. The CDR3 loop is CASSRLSWGKGTEAFF. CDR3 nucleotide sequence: TGTGCCAGCAGCCGCTTGTCCTGGGGAAAGGGCACTGAAGCTTTCTTT.

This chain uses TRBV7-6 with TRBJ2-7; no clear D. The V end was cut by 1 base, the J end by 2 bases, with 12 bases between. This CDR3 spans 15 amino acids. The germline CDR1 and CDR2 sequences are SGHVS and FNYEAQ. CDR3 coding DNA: TGTGCCAGCAGCTTAGACGCCAGACTGACCTACGAGCAGTACTTC. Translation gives CASSLDARLTYEQYF. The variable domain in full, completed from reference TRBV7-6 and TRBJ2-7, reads GAGVSQSPRYKVTKRGQDVALRCDPISGHVSLYWYRQALGQGPEFLTYFNYEAQQDKSGLPNDRFSAERPEGSISTLTIQRTEQRDSAMYRCASSLDARLTYEQYFGPGTRLTVT.

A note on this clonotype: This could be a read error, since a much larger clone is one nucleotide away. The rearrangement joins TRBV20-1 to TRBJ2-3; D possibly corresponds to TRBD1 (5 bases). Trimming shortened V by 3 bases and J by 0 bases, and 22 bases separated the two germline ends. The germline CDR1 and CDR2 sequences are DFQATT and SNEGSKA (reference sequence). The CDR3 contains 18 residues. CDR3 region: CSASLLTEDTASTDTQYF. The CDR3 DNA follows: TGCAGTGCTAGCCTTCTGACCGAGGACACCGCTAGCACAGATACGCAGTATTTT.

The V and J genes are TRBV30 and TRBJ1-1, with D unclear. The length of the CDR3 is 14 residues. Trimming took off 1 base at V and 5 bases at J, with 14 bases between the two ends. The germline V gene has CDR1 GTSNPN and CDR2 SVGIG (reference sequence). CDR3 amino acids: CAWSDRGGWTEAFF. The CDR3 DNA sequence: TGTGCCTGGAGTGACCGGGGTGGATGGACTGAAGCTTTCTTT.

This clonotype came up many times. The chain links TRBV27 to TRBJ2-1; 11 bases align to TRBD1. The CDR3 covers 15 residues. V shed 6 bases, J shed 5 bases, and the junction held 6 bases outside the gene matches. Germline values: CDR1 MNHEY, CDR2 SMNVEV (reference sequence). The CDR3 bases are TGTGCCAGCAGCTGGAGGACAGGGGGCCACAATGAGCAGTTCTTC. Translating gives CASSWRTGGHNEQFF.

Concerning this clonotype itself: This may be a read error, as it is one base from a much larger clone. CDR3 residues: CASSLAMSRRNTGCTF. The CDR3 bases are TGTGCCAGCAGCTTAGCGATGTCCAGGCGGAATACTGGCTGCACCTTC. The V and J genes are TRBV7-9 and TRBJ1-2; D remains ambiguous. CDR1 and CDR2 (germline): SEHNR, FQNEAQ (reference sequence). The CDR3 runs to 16 residues.

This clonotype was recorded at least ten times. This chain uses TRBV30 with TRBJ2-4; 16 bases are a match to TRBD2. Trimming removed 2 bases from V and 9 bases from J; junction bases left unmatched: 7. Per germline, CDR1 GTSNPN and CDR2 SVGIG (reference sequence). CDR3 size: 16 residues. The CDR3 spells CAWSIGTSGRDFIQYF. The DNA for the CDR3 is TGTGCCTGGAGTATCGGGACTAGCGGGAGGGACTTCATTCAGTACTTC. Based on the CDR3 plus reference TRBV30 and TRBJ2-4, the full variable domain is SQTIHQWPATLVQPVGSPLSLECTVEGTSNPNLYWYRQAAGRGLQLLFYSVGIGQISSEVPQNLSASRPQDRQFILSSKKLLLSDSGFYLCAWSIGTSGRDFIQYFGAGTRLSVL.

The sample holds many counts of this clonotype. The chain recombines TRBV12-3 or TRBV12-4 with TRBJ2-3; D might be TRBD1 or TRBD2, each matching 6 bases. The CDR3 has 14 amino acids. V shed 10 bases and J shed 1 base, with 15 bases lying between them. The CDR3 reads CATSGGGRTDTQYF. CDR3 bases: TGTGCCACAAGTGGAGGGGGGCGCACAGATACGCAGTATTTT.

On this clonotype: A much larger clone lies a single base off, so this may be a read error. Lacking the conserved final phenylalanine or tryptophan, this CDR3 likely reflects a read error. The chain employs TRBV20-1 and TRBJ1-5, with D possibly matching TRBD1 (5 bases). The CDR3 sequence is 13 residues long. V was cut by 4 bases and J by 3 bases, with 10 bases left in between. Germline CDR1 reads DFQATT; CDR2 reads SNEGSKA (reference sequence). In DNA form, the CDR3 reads TGCAGTGCTATAGACAGCCACAATCAGCCCCAGCATCTT. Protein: CSAIDSHNQPQHL.

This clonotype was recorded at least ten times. The CDR3 reads CAWSLTGYSDTQYF. The CDR3 DNA sequence: TGTGCCTGGAGTTTAACAGGGTATTCAGATACGCAGTATTTT. The chain links TRBV30 to TRBJ2-3; possibly TRBD1 for D (6 bases). Trimming stripped 2 bases from V and 4 bases from J, with 13 bases between. This CDR3 region has 14 residues. CDR1 and CDR2 from the germline V gene are GTSNPN and SVGIG (reference sequence).

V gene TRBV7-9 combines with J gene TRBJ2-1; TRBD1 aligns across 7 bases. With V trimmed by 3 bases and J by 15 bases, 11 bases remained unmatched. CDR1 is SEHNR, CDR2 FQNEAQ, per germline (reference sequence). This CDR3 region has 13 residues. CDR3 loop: CASSLSLTGEGFF. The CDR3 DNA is TGTGCCAGCAGCTTGTCCCTCACAGGGGAAGGGTTCTTC.

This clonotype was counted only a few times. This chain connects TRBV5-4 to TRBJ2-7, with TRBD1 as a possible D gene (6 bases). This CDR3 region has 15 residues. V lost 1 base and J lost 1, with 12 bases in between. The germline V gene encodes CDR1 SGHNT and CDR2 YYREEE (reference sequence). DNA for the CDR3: TGTGCCAGCAGCTTGAAGACAGGACCTTCCTACGAGCAGTACTTC. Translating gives CASSLKTGPSYEQYF.

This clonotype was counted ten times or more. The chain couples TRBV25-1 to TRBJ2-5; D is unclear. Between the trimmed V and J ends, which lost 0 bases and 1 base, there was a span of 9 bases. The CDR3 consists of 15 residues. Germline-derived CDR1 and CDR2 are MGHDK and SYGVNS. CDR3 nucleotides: TGTGCCAGCAGTGAATATGAACATCCCCAAGAGACCCAGTACTTC. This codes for CASSEYEHPQETQYF.

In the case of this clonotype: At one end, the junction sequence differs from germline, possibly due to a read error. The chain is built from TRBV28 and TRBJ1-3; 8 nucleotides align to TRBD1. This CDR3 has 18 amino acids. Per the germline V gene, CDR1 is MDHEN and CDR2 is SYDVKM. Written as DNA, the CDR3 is TGTGCCAGCAGGGGACCGGACAGGGTATATCGTACCGGAAACACCAAATATTTT. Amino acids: CASRGPDRVYRTGNTKYF.

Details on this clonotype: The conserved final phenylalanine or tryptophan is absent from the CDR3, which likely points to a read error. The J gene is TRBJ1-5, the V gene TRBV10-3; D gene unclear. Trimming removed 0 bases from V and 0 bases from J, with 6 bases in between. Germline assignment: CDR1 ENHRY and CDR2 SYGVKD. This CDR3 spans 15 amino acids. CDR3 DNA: TGTGCCATCAGTGAGTCGGAGGGTAGCAATCAGCCCCAGCATCTT. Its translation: CAISESEGSNQPQHL.

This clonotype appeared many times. The CDR3 DNA sequence: TGTGCCAGCAGGAGGACAGGGACGGACGAGCAGTACTTC. Its translation: CASRRTGTDEQYF. The rearrangement links TRBV27 to TRBJ2-7; 8 nucleotides line up with TRBD1. This CDR3 has 13 residues. CDR1 MNHEY and CDR2 SMNVEV come from the germline V gene (reference sequence). The J segment lost 5 bases and the V segment lost 6 bases, leaving 6 bases of the junction unmatched.

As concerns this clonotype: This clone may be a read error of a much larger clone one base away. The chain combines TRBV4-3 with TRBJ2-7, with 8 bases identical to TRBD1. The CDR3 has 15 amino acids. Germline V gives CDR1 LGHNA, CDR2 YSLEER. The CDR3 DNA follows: TGCGCCGGCAGCCAAGAAGGACAGGGAGGCTACGAGCAGTACTTC. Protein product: CAGSQEGQGGYEQYF.

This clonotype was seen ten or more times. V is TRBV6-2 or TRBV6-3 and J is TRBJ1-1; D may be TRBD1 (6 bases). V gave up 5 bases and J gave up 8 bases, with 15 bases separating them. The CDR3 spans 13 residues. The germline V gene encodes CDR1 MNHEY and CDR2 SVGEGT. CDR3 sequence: CASSDGQYDEAFF. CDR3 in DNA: TGTGCCAGCAGTGACGGACAGTACGACGAAGCTTTCTTT.

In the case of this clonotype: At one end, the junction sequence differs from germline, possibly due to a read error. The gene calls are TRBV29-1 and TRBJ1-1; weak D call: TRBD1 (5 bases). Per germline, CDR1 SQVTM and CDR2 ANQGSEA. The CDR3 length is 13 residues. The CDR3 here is CGVETGGANEAFF. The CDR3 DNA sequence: TGCGGCGTTGAGACCGGAGGGGCTAACGAAGCTTTCTTT.

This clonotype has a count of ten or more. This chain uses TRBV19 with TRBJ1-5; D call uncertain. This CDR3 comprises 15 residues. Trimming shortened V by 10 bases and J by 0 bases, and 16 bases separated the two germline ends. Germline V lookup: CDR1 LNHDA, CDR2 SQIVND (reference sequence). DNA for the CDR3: TGTGCCACCCGCCAGTACGGGGATAGCAATCAGCCCCAGCATTTT. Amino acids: CATRQYGDSNQPQHF.

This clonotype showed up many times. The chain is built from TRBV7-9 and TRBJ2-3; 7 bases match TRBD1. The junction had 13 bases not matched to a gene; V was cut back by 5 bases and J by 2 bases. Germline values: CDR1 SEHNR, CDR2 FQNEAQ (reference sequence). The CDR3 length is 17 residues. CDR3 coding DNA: TGTGCCAGCAGCCCACCACACGGGACAGAGGCCACAGATACGCAGTATTTT. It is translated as CASSPPHGTEATDTQYF.

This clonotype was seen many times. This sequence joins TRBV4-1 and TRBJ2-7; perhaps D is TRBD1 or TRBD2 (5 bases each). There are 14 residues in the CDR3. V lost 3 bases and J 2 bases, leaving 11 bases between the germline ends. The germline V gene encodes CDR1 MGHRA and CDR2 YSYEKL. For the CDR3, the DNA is TGCGCCAGCAGCCAGGAGAGGGGCACCTACGAGCAGTACTTC. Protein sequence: CASSQERGTYEQYF.

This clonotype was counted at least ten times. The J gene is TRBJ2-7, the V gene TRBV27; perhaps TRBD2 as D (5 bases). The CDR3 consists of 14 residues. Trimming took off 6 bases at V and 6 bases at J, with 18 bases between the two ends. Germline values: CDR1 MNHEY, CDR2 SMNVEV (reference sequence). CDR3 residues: CASSPYGVAFEQYF. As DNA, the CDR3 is TGTGCCAGCAGCCCGTACGGTGTAGCGTTCGAGCAGTACTTC.

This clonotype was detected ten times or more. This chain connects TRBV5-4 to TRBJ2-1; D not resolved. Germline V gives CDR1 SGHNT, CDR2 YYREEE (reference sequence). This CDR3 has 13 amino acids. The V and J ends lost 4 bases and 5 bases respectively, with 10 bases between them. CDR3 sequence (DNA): TGTGCCAGCAGCGTTAGTCCTAACAATGAGCAGTTCTTC. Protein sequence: CASSVSPNNEQFF.